This T cell receptor (beta chain) was observed in a study of beta chain features in type 1 diabetes. The study, taken as a whole, reports: Moderate but significant shortening of TCRB CDR3s was recorded in all four CD4+ subsets from Type 1 diabetes patients.

The length of the CDR3 is 15 residues. The junction had 1 base not matched to a gene; V was cut back by 0 bases and J by 2 bases. Germline V CDR1 and CDR2: KGHSH, LQKENI. The sequenced template was cDNA made from the entire isolated RNA. The repertoire was sequenced with immunoSEQ multiplex PCR; TCRdb's copy has only in-frame clones and lacks some. Of 250,000 to 300,000 clones listed, around 24% are singletons. Comment on this clone: Its antigen is not identified.

The TCR originated in a woman in her 30s with type 1 diabetes. What was sequenced was naive CD4+ T cells from blood. V gene TRBV18 combines with J gene TRBJ2-5; 9 positions agree with TRBD1. The CDR3 nucleotides read TGTGCCAGCTCACCACCGGGACAGGGACAAGAGACCCAGTACTTC. Translated: CASSPPGQGQETQYF. Full variable domain (rest looked up from reference TRBV18 and TRBJ2-5): NAGVMQNPRHLVRRRGQEARLRCSPMKGHSHVYWYRQLPEEGLKFMVYLQKENIIDESGMPKERFSAEFPKEGPSILRIQQVVRGDSAAYFCASSPPGQGQETQYFGPGTRLLVL.